A single sample gave rise to the 25 T cell receptor beta chains below, sequenced in a study of blood T cells in healthy people across ages. Then a second PCR, running about 6 to 12 cycles, was carried out with a sample-barcoded 5' primer and a J-beta primer mix. Using its own MiXCR run on the 5' RACE reads, TCRdb lists one record per CDR3 protein. The sample includes 1.5 million to 2 million distinct CDR3 sequences, 30% to 40% seen only once; the top ten take roughly 23%. Sample: blood. The receptors originated from a human donor in good health.

V usage is TRBV7-6 and J usage is TRBJ2-5; D is possibly TRBD1 (6 bases). The ends were cut back, 7 bases at V and 7 bases at J, with 19 bases in the middle. The CDR3 consists of 14 residues. CDR1 and CDR2 (germline): SGHVS, FNYEAQ. The CDR3 loop is CASNPSGAPGTQYF. CDR3 bases: TGTGCCAGCAACCCCTCAGGGGCCCCGGGGACCCAGTACTTC.

This rearrangement joins TRBV7-2 to TRBJ2-3; D not resolved. This CDR3 region has 13 residues. The germline CDR1 and CDR2 sequences are SGHTA and FQGNSA. The V end was cut by 6 bases, the J end by 7 bases, with 14 bases between. The CDR3 DNA reads as TGTGCCAGCAGGTTTCGTGACGGCAATACGCAGTATTTT. Residues: CASRFRDGNTQYF.

The rearrangement joins TRBV28 to TRBJ1-1, with TRBD1 identical over 10 bases. In germline, CDR1 is MDHEN, CDR2 SYDVKM. The V gene end was trimmed by 10 bases and the J gene end by 10 bases; junction bases not matched to a gene: 18. CDR3 length: 15 residues. CDR3 amino acids: CATATGTGVLSGAFF. CDR3 bases: TGTGCCACCGCCACCGGGACAGGGGTTTTGTCGGGAGCTTTCTTT.

V gene TRBV12-3 or TRBV12-4 combines with J gene TRBJ2-1; D is uncertain. The CDR3 is 14 residues long. Trimming cost V 3 bases and J 9 bases, with 15 bases left between them. CDR3 loop: CASSFDLLLVEQFF. The CDR3 DNA reads as TGTGCCAGCAGTTTTGATCTGCTCCTTGTTGAGCAGTTCTTC.

This clonotype was picked up a small number of times. The chain recombines TRBV6-2 or TRBV6-3 with TRBJ2-7; TRBD1 aligns across 10 bases. The germline gives CDR1 MNHEY, CDR2 SVGEGT. The CDR3 has 17 residues. With V trimmed by 2 bases and J by 5 bases, 12 bases remained unmatched. CDR3 DNA: TGTGCCAGCAGTTACAGAAGCCTGGGACAGGGGATCCACGAGCAGTACTTC. Translating it yields CASSYRSLGQGIHEQYF.

This clonotype was seen many times. The chain has TRBV7-2 and TRBJ1-2; D is perhaps TRBD1 (5 bases). The CDR3 length is 13 residues. Per germline, CDR1 SGHTA and CDR2 FQGNSA. Trimming removed 5 bases from V and 4 bases from J, with 11 bases in between. The CDR3 here is CASSQGVRYGYTF. The CDR3 DNA reads as TGTGCCAGCAGCCAGGGAGTCCGCTATGGCTACACCTTC. Filled out from reference TRBV7-2 and TRBJ1-2, the complete variable domain reads GAGVSQSPSNKVTEKGKDVELRCDPISGHTALYWYRQSLGQGLEFLIYFQGNSAPDKSGLPSDRFSAERTGGSVSTLTIQRTQQEDSAVYLCASSQGVRYGYTFGSGTRLTVV.

This chain's CDR3 is CASSLISGRTGSTDTQYF. The CDR3 DNA is TGTGCCAGCAGCTTAATCTCCGGCCGGACAGGTAGCACAGATACGCAGTATTTT. The genes are TRBV7-2 and TRBJ2-3; 7 nucleotides align to TRBD1. The CDR3 has 18 residues. The J segment lost 0 bases and the V segment lost 2 bases, leaving 11 bases of the junction unmatched. Germline assignment: CDR1 SGHTA and CDR2 FQGNSA.

The chain is built from TRBV20-1 and TRBJ2-5; the D gene is possibly TRBD1 (6 bases). Germline V gene sequence: CDR1 DFQATT, CDR2 SNEGSKA (reference sequence). The length of the CDR3 is 15 residues. Trimming removed 6 bases from V and 7 bases from J, with 24 bases in between. CDR3 region: CSASQFSSQGGTQYF. The CDR3 DNA reads TGCAGTGCCTCGCAGTTTAGTAGTCAAGGGGGGACCCAGTACTTC.

This clonotype occurred a few times. The chain employs TRBV29-1 and TRBJ2-5, with D hard to call. The V gene lost 2 bases and the J gene lost 5 bases, with 15 bases spanning the gap. Per the germline V gene, CDR1 is SQVTM and CDR2 is ANQGSEA. This CDR3 region has 14 residues. The CDR3 region has the DNA TGCAGCGTTGAATCCGGCCCCGTGGCGGAGACCCAGTACTTC. It encodes CSVESGPVAETQYF. The entire variable domain, with the rest obtained from reference TRBV29-1 and TRBJ2-5, is as follows: SAVISQKPSRDICQRGTSLTIQCQVDSQVTMMFWYRQQPGQSLTLIATANQGSEATYESGFVIDKFPISRPNLTFSTLTVSNMSPEDSSIYLCSVESGPVAETQYFGPGTRLLVL.

In its sample, this clonotype was seen many times. The CDR3 reads CSAPDRDGQPQHF. CDR3 sequence (DNA): TGCAGTGCCCCGGACAGGGACGGTCAGCCCCAGCATTTT. The chain links TRBV20-1 to TRBJ1-5; 8 bases map to TRBD1. J lost 6 bases, V lost 6 bases, and 7 bases had no gene match. The CDR3 runs to 13 residues. Germline V gene sequence: CDR1 DFQATT, CDR2 SNEGSKA (reference sequence).

The rearrangement uses TRBV20-1 and TRBJ1-2; D unresolved. Germline values: CDR1 DFQATT, CDR2 SNEGSKA (reference sequence). The CDR3 is made up of 13 amino acids. V was cut by 5 bases and J by 2 bases, with 12 bases left in between. CDR3 loop: CSAFDAKNYGYTF. The CDR3 DNA is TGCAGTGCTTTTGATGCCAAGAACTATGGCTACACCTTC.

This clonotype was detected only a few times. The chain employs TRBV20-1 and TRBJ2-5; 7 nucleotides align to TRBD2. This CDR3 comprises 13 residues. Per the germline V gene, CDR1 is DFQATT and CDR2 is SNEGSKA (reference sequence). The V gene end was trimmed by 6 bases and the J gene end by 5 bases; junction bases not matched to a gene: 9. The chain's CDR3 is CSAMGRGVETQYF. CDR3 DNA: TGCAGTGCGATGGGCCGGGGGGTGGAGACCCAGTACTTC.

The chain joins TRBV20-1 to TRBJ2-1; 10 positions match TRBD1. The junction had 15 bases not matched to a gene; V was cut back by 1 base and J by 0 bases. Per germline, CDR1 DFQATT and CDR2 SNEGSKA (reference sequence). This CDR3 has 20 residues. The CDR3 spells CSARAYPGQGKGSSYNEQFF. The CDR3 DNA sequence: TGCAGTGCTAGAGCCTACCCGGGACAGGGGAAAGGGAGCTCCTACAATGAGCAGTTCTTC.

The chain links TRBV5-1 to TRBJ2-1, with TRBD2 matching over 7 bases. The germline V gene encodes CDR1 SGHRS and CDR2 YFSETQ. The CDR3 has 15 amino acids. V shed 7 bases and J 6 bases; nucleotides not matched to a gene: 13. The CDR3 DNA reads TGCGCCAGCGCCCGGGGGAGGGCGAGGATCAATGAGCAGTTCTTC. It yields the protein CASARGRARINEQFF.

There are a few counts of this clonotype. The chain joins TRBV5-1 to TRBJ2-1; 10 bases are a match to TRBD1. This CDR3 has 17 amino acids. The J segment lost 7 bases and the V segment lost 0 bases, leaving 10 bases of the junction unmatched. Germline CDR1 reads SGHRS; CDR2 reads YFSETQ. CDR3 sequence: CASSLGLGTGVINEQFF. The CDR3 DNA is TGCGCCAGCAGCTTGGGATTGGGGACAGGGGTCATAAATGAGCAGTTCTTC.

This clonotype was detected a few times. The V call is TRBV6-2 or TRBV6-3, the J call TRBJ2-2; D is unresolved. Germline assignment: CDR1 MNHEY and CDR2 SVGEGT. The CDR3 has 15 residues. V was trimmed by 2 bases and J by 5 bases, leaving 12 bases between them. The chain's CDR3 is CASSYGGPDTGELFF. CDR3 bases: TGTGCCAGCAGTTACGGCGGTCCGGATACCGGGGAGCTGTTTTTT.

J is TRBJ1-5 and V is TRBV28; D not resolved. This CDR3 region has 16 residues. Trimming took off 1 base at V and 8 bases at J, with 18 bases between the two ends. CDR1 and CDR2 from the germline V gene are MDHEN and SYDVKM. CDR3 protein: CASSLLGPGMMEPQHF. The CDR3 DNA reads TGTGCCAGCAGTTTATTAGGTCCGGGCATGATGGAGCCCCAGCATTTT. Looking up the rest from reference TRBV28 and TRBJ1-5 gives the full variable domain: DVKVTQSSRYLVKRTGEKVFLECVQDMDHENMFWYRQDPGLGLRLIYFSYDVKMKEKGDIPEGYSVSREKKERFSLILESASTNQTSMYLCASSLLGPGMMEPQHFGDGTRLSIL.

This clonotype was seen a few times. The chain has TRBV12-3 or TRBV12-4 and TRBJ1-1, with D uncertain. V lost 4 bases to trimming and J lost 5 bases, with 14 bases between them. The CDR3 is made up of 14 amino acids. CDR3 sequence: CASSYRRGRTEAFF. The CDR3 coding sequence is TGTGCCAGCAGTTACCGACGGGGTAGGACTGAAGCTTTCTTT.

This rearrangement joins TRBV14 to TRBJ1-1, with D unclear. Trimming shortened V by 6 bases and J by 1 base, and 15 bases separated the two germline ends. CDR1 and CDR2 (germline): SGHDN, FVKESK. The CDR3 is 15 residues long. The CDR3 DNA is TGTGCCAGCAGTCTCTCACCTTACCCGAACACTGAAGCTTTCTTT. Translated, it gives CASSLSPYPNTEAFF.

The chain has TRBV29-1 and TRBJ1-1; no firm D call. This CDR3 is 10 amino acids long. Germline-derived CDR1 and CDR2 are SQVTM and ANQGSEA. Trimming stripped 4 bases from V and 7 bases from J, with 7 bases between. This chain's CDR3 is CSVAGNEAFF. CDR3 sequence (DNA): TGCAGCGTTGCGGGTAATGAAGCTTTCTTT.

The chain recombines TRBV3-1 with TRBJ2-7; D not certain. The CDR3 totals 14 residues. The V gene's germline CDR1 is LGHDT and CDR2 YNNKEL (reference sequence). V was clipped by 0 bases and J by 0 bases, with 6 bases between them. CDR3 coding DNA: TGTGCCAGCAGCCAAGACGACCACTCCTACGAGCAGTACTTC. Protein sequence: CASSQDDHSYEQYF.

The chain recombines TRBV6-2 or TRBV6-3 with TRBJ2-3, with TRBD2 matching 15 bases. Per germline, CDR1 MNHEY and CDR2 SVGEGT. Losses at the gene ends were 6 bases for V and 0 bases for J; bases not matched to a gene: 4. This CDR3 is 17 amino acids long. DNA of the CDR3: TGTGCCAGCAGCGGACTAGCGGGGGGGTTTAGCACAGATACGCAGTATTTT. The encoded protein is CASSGLAGGFSTDTQYF.

In this sample, this clonotype turned up a few times. This chain uses TRBV4-3 with TRBJ2-1, with D unresolved. Deletions cut 3 bases from V and 5 bases from J, with 11 bases between. From germline, CDR1 is LGHNA and CDR2 YSLEER. This CDR3 has 14 residues. CDR3 in amino acids: CASSHVKLDNEQFF. CDR3 nucleotides: TGCGCCAGCAGCCATGTAAAATTAGACAATGAGCAGTTCTTC.

This clonotype was observed a handful of times. The rearrangement joins TRBV28 to TRBJ2-7; no clear D gene. V was shortened by 7 bases and J by 7 bases, with 11 bases between the two germline ends. The CDR3 sequence is 11 residues long. The germline V gene encodes CDR1 MDHEN and CDR2 SYDVKM. The CDR3 region is CASTLMGEQYF. CDR3 nucleotide sequence: TGTGCCAGCACCCTTATGGGAGAGCAGTACTTC.

The J gene is TRBJ1-5, the V gene TRBV30; D gene uncertain. The V end lost 1 base, the J end lost 5 bases, and 9 bases lay between the germline ends. Germline V lookup: CDR1 GTSNPN, CDR2 SVGIG (reference sequence). The CDR3 covers 13 residues. The chain's CDR3 is CAWSAERDQPQHF. The CDR3 DNA reads TGTGCCTGGAGTGCGGAGAGGGATCAGCCCCAGCATTTT.